This T cell receptor beta chain was sequenced for a study of molecular identifiers for immune sequencing clone quantification. Overall study findings and caveats: Highly expanded clone sizes could be underestimated through barcode sharing by identical TCR molecules. Roughly 940,000 naive cells reportedly did not prevent detection of spiked Jurkat TCR RNA from one cell. It was shown that clones above 20 RNA copies held over 97% of effector molecules, but under 1% in naive cells.

TCRdb re-analysed the PCR reads in MiXCR, keeping a single row per CDR3 protein. The data show more than 550,000 distinct CDR3 sequences, roughly 25% seen once. This clonotype was recorded many times. Its specificity is unknown. Germline CDR1 and CDR2: MNHEY and SVGAGI. The CDR3 length is 12 residues. V was clipped by 8 bases and J by 5 bases, with 9 bases between them. The V gene is TRBV6-5, the J gene TRBJ1-4; D not certain. This TCR was recovered from a human donor in good health. Some libraries in this study had Jurkat cell RNA spiked in. Sequencing input: naive CD8+ T cells from blood, with Jurkat cell RNA spiked in. Indicated subset: FACS-sorted CD8+CD4-CCR7+CD45RA+ naive T cells. The CDR3 DNA follows: TGTGCCAGCTCCCCGAACAATGAAAAACTGTTTTTT. Amino acids: CASSPNNEKLFF.